These 8 T cell receptor beta chains share one sample of origin, sequenced in a study of blood T cell repertoires in COVID-19. Generated by immunoSEQ multiplex PCR, the TCRdb table keeps only in-frame clones and is missing some. The sample holds fewer than 450,000 clones, around 90% seen once. Sequencing was done on a sample of PBMCs or T cells enriched from blood (not recorded which). The receptors originated from a woman aged 18 to 35 who had recovered from COVID-19.

The CDR3 sequence: CASSFGRQQFF. The DNA of the CDR3 is TGTGCCAGCAGTTTCGGTCGTCAGCAGTTCTTC. V gene TRBV12-3 or TRBV12-4 combines with J gene TRBJ2-1; no clear D gene. The V gene lost 3 bases and the J gene lost 11 bases, with 8 bases spanning the gap. The CDR3 loop spans 11 amino acids.

This rearrangement joins TRBV5-1 to TRBJ2-1, with D perhaps matching TRBD1 (5 bases). The CDR3 is 14 amino acids. CDR1 SGHRS and CDR2 YFSETQ come from the germline V gene. V was pared by 0 bases and J by 8 bases, with 12 bases between. The CDR3 sequence: CASSLVQWGDEQFF. DNA of the CDR3: TGCGCCAGCAGCTTGGTACAGTGGGGCGATGAGCAGTTCTTC. Based on the CDR3 plus reference TRBV5-1 and TRBJ2-1, the full variable domain is KAGVTQTPRYLIKTRGQQVTLSCSPISGHRSVSWYQQTPGQGLQFLFEYFSETQRNKGNFPGRFSGRQFSNSRSEMNVSTLELGDSALYLCASSLVQWGDEQFFGPGTRLTVL.

The V and J genes are TRBV2 and TRBJ2-2; D not resolved. Germline V lookup: CDR1 SNHLY, CDR2 FYNNEI. The CDR3 length is 11 residues. V lost 5 bases, J lost 4 bases, and 2 bases lay in between. The CDR3 bases are TGTGCCAGCAGTCGCACCGGGGAGCTGTTTTTT. It is translated as CASSRTGELFF.

V usage is TRBV4-2 and J usage is TRBJ1-1, with 7 bases that match TRBD1. This CDR3 comprises 17 residues. V lost 0 bases, J lost 4 bases, and 11 bases stayed unmatched. Germline CDR1 LGHNA, CDR2 YNFKEQ. The CDR3 loop reads CASSQDPATGTGTEAFF. Here the CDR3 DNA reads TGTGCCAGCAGCCAAGACCCCGCGACAGGGACGGGCACTGAAGCTTTCTTT.

This clone came up many times. This rearrangement joins TRBV7-2 to TRBJ1-3; 10 bases agree with TRBD1. Germline assignment: CDR1 SGHTA and CDR2 FQGNSA. J was trimmed by 0 bases and V by 5 bases; bases with no gene match: 4. There are 16 residues in the CDR3. This CDR3 reads CASSRGQGGSGNTIYF. In DNA form, the CDR3 reads TGTGCCAGCAGCAGAGGACAGGGGGGCTCTGGAAACACCATATATTTT.

The chain combines TRBV10-2 with TRBJ2-7; 9 bases align to TRBD1. Germline V lookup: CDR1 WSHSY, CDR2 SAAADI. J gave up 3 bases and V 2 bases, and 5 bases lay outside the gene matches. The CDR3 sequence is 15 residues long. This CDR3 reads CASSELGTGNYEQYF. For the CDR3, the DNA is TGCGCCAGCAGTGAGCTGGGGACAGGGAACTACGAGCAGTACTTC.

As to this clone: At the DNA level, this CDR3 is encoded by other sequences in the same sample as well. This chain uses TRBV30 with TRBJ1-2; 10 nucleotides line up with TRBD1. CDR1 is GTSNPN and CDR2 is SVGIG in the germline V gene (reference sequence). This CDR3 contains 13 residues. V was pared by 0 bases and J by 6 bases, with 1 base of the junction left unmatched. The CDR3 here is CAWSVGTGDGYTF. CDR3 nucleotide sequence: TGTGCCTGGAGTGTAGGGACAGGGGATGGCTACACCTTC.

J is TRBJ2-7 and V is TRBV6-5, with D maybe TRBD1 (6 bases). Germline V gives CDR1 MNHEY, CDR2 SVGAGI. V lost 8 bases and J lost 4, with 18 bases in between. This CDR3 is 14 amino acids long. CDR3 amino acids: CASLLGDILYEQYF. In DNA, the CDR3 is TGTGCCAGCCTCTTGGGGGACATTTTATACGAGCAGTACTTC.